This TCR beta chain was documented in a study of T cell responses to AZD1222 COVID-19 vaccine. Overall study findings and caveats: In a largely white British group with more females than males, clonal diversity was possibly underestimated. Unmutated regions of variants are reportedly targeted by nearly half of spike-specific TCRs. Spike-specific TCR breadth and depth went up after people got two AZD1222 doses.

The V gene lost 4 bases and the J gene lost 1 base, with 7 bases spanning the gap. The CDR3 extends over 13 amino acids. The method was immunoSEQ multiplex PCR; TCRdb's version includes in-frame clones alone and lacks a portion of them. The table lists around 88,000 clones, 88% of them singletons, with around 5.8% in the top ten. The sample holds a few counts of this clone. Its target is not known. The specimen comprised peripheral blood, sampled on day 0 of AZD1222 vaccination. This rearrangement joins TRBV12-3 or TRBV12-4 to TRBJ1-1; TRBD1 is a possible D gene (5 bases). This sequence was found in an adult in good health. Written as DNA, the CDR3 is TGTGCCAGCAGTTGGGGGGGGAACACTGAAGCTTTCTTT. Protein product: CASSWGGNTEAFF.